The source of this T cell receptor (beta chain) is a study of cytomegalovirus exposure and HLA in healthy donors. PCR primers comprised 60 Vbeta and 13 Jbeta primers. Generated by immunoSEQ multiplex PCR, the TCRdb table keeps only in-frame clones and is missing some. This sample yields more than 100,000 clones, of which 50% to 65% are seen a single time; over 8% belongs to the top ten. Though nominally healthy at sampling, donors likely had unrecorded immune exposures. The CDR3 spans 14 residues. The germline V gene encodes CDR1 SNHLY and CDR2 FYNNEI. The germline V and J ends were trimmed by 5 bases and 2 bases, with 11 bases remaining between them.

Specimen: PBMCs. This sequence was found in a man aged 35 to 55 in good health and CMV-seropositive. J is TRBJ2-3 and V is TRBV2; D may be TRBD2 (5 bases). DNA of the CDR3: TGTGCCAGCAGTAACGGGATCATCACAGATACGCAGTATTTT. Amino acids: CASSNGIITDTQYF. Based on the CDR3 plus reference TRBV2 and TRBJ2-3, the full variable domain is EPEVTQTPSHQVTQMGQEVILRCVPISNHLYFYWYRQILGQKVEFLVSFYNNEISEKSEIFDDQFSVERPDGSNFTLKIRSTKLEDSAMYFCASSNGIITDTQYFGPGTRLTVL.